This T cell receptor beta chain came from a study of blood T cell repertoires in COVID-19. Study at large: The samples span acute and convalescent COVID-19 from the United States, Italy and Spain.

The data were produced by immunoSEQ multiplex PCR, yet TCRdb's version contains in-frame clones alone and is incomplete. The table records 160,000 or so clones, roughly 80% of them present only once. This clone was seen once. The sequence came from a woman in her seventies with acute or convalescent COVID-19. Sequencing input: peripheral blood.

CDR3: CASSQLQGNSPLHF. In DNA, the CDR3 is TGCGCCAGCAGCCAACTCCAGGGTAATTCACCCCTCCACTTT. The chain uses TRBV4-1 and TRBJ1-6, with a tentative D call TRBD1 (5 bases). Germline CDR1 MGHRA, CDR2 YSYEKL. The V end was cut by 2 bases, the J end by 6 bases, with 8 bases between. CDR3 size: 14 residues.